This T cell receptor (beta chain) was sequenced for a study of control samples from healthy donors and cancer patients (dated by TCRdb to the early 2020s). Cut back by 4 bases and 9 bases, the V and J ends lie 10 bases apart. The germline V gene (reference sequence) gives CDR1 as SSHAT and CDR2 as FNYEAQ. Reading from cysteine to phenylalanine, the CDR3 counts 12 amino acids. Only the CDR3 region is kept as DNA, spanning 36 bases read in frame from base 1. About this clone itself: Its recognized antigen is unknown. One base away there is no much larger clone; base qualities are not given.

The library came from the immunoSEQ multiplex PCR assay. TCRdb provides this immuneACCESS table in a form limited to in-frame rearrangements. Some clones are lacking; in checked studies, under half of them reflect an unresolved V gene, and why the rest are absent is not known. The sample table contains some 120,000 clones; only one count was recorded for about 94% of them. The leading ten clones occupy 2.6% of the sample. Sequencing was done on a sample of blood. The chain employs TRBV7-7 and TRBJ2-1, with the D call perhaps TRBD1 or TRBD2, as 6 bases match in each case. The receptor was derived from a young man in good health. The CDR3 here reads CASSSTGAEQFF. Read as DNA, the sequence is TGTGCCAGCAGCTCAACGGGGGCTGAGCAGTTCTTC. Full variable domain (CDR3 extended with the reference TRBV7-7 and TRBJ2-1 proteins): GAGVSQSPRYKVTKRGQDVTLRCDPISSHATLYWYQQALGQGPEFLTYFNYEAQPDKSGLPSDRFSAERPEGSISTLTIQRTEQRDSAMYRCASSSTGAEQFFGPGTRLTVL.